This TCR beta chain appears in the sequencing data of a study of T cell responses to AZD1222 COVID-19 vaccine. V was clipped by 0 bases and J by 1 base, with 16 bases between them. Germline V CDR1 and CDR2: MGHRA, YSYEKL. This CDR3 spans 19 amino acids. Sequencing was performed with immunoSEQ multiplex PCR; in TCRdb, only in-frame clones are kept and a portion is missing. The profile shows about 120,000 clones, approximately 83% of them singletons. J is TRBJ2-6 and V is TRBV4-1; D not certain. The receptor's source is an adult in good health. The sample was peripheral blood, taken on day 0 of MenACWY control vaccination. The CDR3 spells CASSQDHLPASSGANVLTF. CDR3 DNA: TGCGCCAGCAGCCAAGATCACCTCCCAGCGTCATCTGGGGCCAACGTCCTGACTTTC.